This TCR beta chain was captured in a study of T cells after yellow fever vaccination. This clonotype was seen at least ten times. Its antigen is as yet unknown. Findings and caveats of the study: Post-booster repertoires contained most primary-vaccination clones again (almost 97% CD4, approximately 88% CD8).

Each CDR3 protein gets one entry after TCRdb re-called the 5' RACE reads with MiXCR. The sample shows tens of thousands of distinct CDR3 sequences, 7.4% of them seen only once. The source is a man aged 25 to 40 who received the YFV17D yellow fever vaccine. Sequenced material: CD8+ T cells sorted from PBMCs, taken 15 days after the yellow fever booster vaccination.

The CDR3 DNA is TGTGCCAGCAGTTTATACGGGACAGGGGCCGAGCAGTACTTC. It translates to CASSLYGTGAEQYF. The V gene is TRBV27, the J gene TRBJ2-7, with 10 bases identical to TRBD1. The CDR3 covers 14 residues. J gave up 6 bases and V 1 base, and 3 bases lay outside the gene matches. The V gene's germline CDR1 is MNHEY and CDR2 SMNVEV (reference sequence).